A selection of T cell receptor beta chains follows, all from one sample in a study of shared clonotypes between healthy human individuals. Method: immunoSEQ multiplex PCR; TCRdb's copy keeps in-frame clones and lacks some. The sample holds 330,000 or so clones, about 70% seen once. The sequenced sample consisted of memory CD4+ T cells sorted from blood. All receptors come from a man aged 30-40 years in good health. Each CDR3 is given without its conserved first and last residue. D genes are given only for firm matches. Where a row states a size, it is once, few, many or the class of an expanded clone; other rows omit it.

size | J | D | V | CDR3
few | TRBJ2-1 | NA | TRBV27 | ASRITGPAGGEQF
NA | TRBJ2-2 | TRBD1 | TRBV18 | ASSPVLGQGRSNTGELF
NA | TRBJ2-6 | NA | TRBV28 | ASRPGANVLT
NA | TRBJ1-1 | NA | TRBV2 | ASRGDVNTEAF
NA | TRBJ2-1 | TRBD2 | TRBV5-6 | ASSFEERGEQF
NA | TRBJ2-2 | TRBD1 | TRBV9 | ASSPRQGNTGELF
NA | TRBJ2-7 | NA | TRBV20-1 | SAGRGAEQY
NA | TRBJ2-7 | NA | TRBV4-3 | ASSQDTASSEQY
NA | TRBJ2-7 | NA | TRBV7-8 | ASRSVNYEQY
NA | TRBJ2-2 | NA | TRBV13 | ASSLNLGELF